Here is one T cell receptor (beta chain) with its context. Its specificity is unknown. Using immunoSEQ multiplex PCR, the repertoire was profiled, and TCRdb retains in-frame clones only, with some absent. The sample lists approximately 600,000 clones; roughly 96% were seen once. This specimen comes from a study of shared clonotypes between healthy human individuals. Study results and caveats: Rarefaction exposed incomplete sorted-subset sequencing despite large depth. Clonotypes that were shared across a few donors made up around 5.5% of naive CD4 clonotypes.

CDR1 is MDHEN and CDR2 is SYDVKM in the germline V gene. The CDR3 contains 14 residues. V was shortened by 1 base and J by 5 bases, with 11 bases between the two germline ends. Naivety among CD8 cells was defined by CD45RO negativity and positive CCR7 selection, thereby excluding terminally differentiated effector memory CD45RA+ cells. This chain uses TRBV28 with TRBJ2-5, with D perhaps TRBD2 (5 bases). This TCR derives from a woman aged 25 to 39 in good health. The sequenced material came from naive CD8+ T cells sorted from blood. CDR3 sequence (DNA): TGTGCCAGCAGTTTATACGGCAGAGGGGAGACCCAGTACTTC. Translation: CASSLYGRGETQYF.